The rows below give T cell receptor beta chains drawn from one sample of a study of blood T cell repertoires in COVID-19. Profiled with immunoSEQ multiplex PCR; TCRdb holds only in-frame clones, not every one. The sample consists of some 180,000 clones, 80% to 85% of them appearing once. Input material: peripheral blood. The receptor set was obtained from a woman between 40 and 50 years old with COVID-19, enrolled during active disease. CDR3s include the opening cysteine and the closing phenylalanine or tryptophan. The D gene is left open where the match is weak. The size of a clone is reported for some rows only, either as once, few or many, or as a class for expanded clones.

TRBV10-2,TRBJ1-5,TRBD1,NA,TGCGCCAGCAGTACTCGAGAGGGACAGGTCAATCAGCCCCAGCATTTT,CASSTREGQVNQPQHF
TRBV20-1,TRBJ1-4,TRBD1,NA,TGCAGTGCTAGTGATCCGGGACAGGTTAATGAAAAACTGTTTTTT,CSASDPGQVNEKLFF
TRBV29-1,TRBJ1-5,TRBD1,NA,TGCAGCGCAGGACAGGGGAATCAGCCCCAGCATTTT,CSAGQGNQPQHF
TRBV5-1,TRBJ1-2,NA,NA,TGCGCCAGCAGCCTTTGGCGACAGGACAATATAGGCTACACCTTC,CASSLWRQDNIGYTF
TRBV7-9,TRBJ2-3,TRBD1,NA,TGTGCCAGCAGCGTGACCGAGGGGGCCTTTAGCACAGATACGCAGTATTTT,CASSVTEGAFSTDTQYF
TRBV5-1,TRBJ1-4,NA,once,TGCGCCAGCAGCTTGCCGCTCCGGGACGGAGTCCGGGAGGAAAAACTGTTTTTT,CASSLPLRDGVREEKLFF
TRBV5-1,TRBJ2-5,TRBD2,NA,TGCGCCAGCAGCTCAACTAGCGGGAGGATGGAGACCCAGTACTTC,CASSSTSGRMETQYF
TRBV6-4,TRBJ2-1,TRBD2,NA,TGTGCCAGCAGTGACTCTAGCGGGGGAGCCAATGAGCAGTTCTTC,CASSDSSGGANEQFF
TRBV6-5,TRBJ2-7,NA,NA,TGTGCCAGCAGATCTTCCGGGAACGCCTACGAGCAGTACTTC,CASRSSGNAYEQYF
TRBV6-5,TRBJ1-3,NA,once,TGTGCCAGCAGTTATCGGTCACTCCACTCTGGAAACACCATATATTTT,CASSYRSLHSGNTIYF
TRBV5-1,TRBJ1-5,TRBD1,NA,TGCGCCAGCAGCTTGGGGGACAGGGGTGCAAGTCAGCCCCAGCATTTT,CASSLGDRGASQPQHF
TRBV9,TRBJ2-5,NA,NA,TGTGCCAGCAGCGTAGTATCGGGAATACGGGCCGAGACCCAGTACTTC,CASSVVSGIRAETQYF
TRBV5-1,TRBJ2-1,NA,NA,TGCGCCAGCAGCTTGGGGTGGGGGAGGTCCTACAATGAGCAGTTCTTC,CASSLGWGRSYNEQFF
TRBV19,TRBJ2-2,NA,NA,TGTGCCAGTAGTGGGCGGGCAGGGAACACCGGGGAGCTGTTTTTT,CASSGRAGNTGELFF
TRBV28,TRBJ1-2,NA,NA,TGTGCCACGAATTCTGGGGGCGCGTTACGGGGCTACACCTTC,CATNSGGALRGYTF
TRBV9,TRBJ2-7,TRBD2,NA,TGTGCCAGCAGCCCCGGAAGCGGGGGGCCCTACTTC,CASSPGSGGPYF
TRBV21-1,TRBJ2-5,NA,NA,TGTGCCAGCCTGTCGCTAGCGGGCCAAGAGACCCAGTACTTC,CASLSLAGQETQYF
TRBV4-2,TRBJ1-2,TRBD1,NA,TGTGCCAGCAGCCAAGATAAACGGGACAGCAATACCTTC,CASSQDKRDSNTF
TRBV27,TRBJ1-2,TRBD1,NA,TGTGCCAGCAGTTCAAGGGACAGATATGGCTACACCTTC,CASSSRDRYGYTF
TRBV3-1/TRBV3-2,TRBJ1-1,NA,NA,TGTGCCAGCAGCCGGCACCCGAACACTGAAGCTTTCTTT,CASSRHPNTEAFF
TRBV5-1,TRBJ1-2,TRBD1,once,TGCGCCAGCCGGGAGGGACAGGGGTCGTATGGCTACACCTTC,CASREGQGSYGYTF
TRBV2,TRBJ2-1,TRBD2,NA,TGTGCCAGCAGTGAAGCAGGGCGGGGGACCAATGAGCAGTTCTTC,CASSEAGRGTNEQFF